A single sample is the source of the 15 T cell receptor beta chains below, sequenced in a study of beta chain features in type 1 diabetes. Whole-study results and caveats: Researchers report that Type 1 diabetes patients had moderately but significantly shorter TCRB CDR3s across all four CD4+ subsets.

Expressed TCRB transcripts got sequenced, as all isolated RNA was reverse transcribed. The table came from immunoSEQ multiplex PCR; TCRdb's copy has only in-frame clones and leaves some out. The table has more than 550,000 clones, about an eighth seen once. These receptors' targets are unknown. Specimen: naive CD4+ T cells from blood. Every receptor here comes from a man aged 18 to 29 with type 1 diabetes.

This clone has a handful of counts. This chain uses TRBV5-1 with TRBJ2-1; 7 bases are shared with TRBD1. This CDR3 spans 15 amino acids. V was pared by 5 bases and J by 0 bases, with 5 bases of the junction left unmatched. Per the germline V gene, CDR1 is SGHRS and CDR2 is YFSETQ. The CDR3 sequence is CASRRDSDSYNEQFF. In nucleotides, the CDR3 is TGCGCCAGCAGAAGGGACAGCGACTCCTACAATGAGCAGTTCTTC.

The chain joins TRBV5-1 to TRBJ2-5; 9 nucleotides agree with TRBD1. CDR3 length: 16 residues. Trimming at V came to 0 bases and at J to 3 bases, leaving 6 bases not matched to a gene. Germline CDR1 SGHRS, CDR2 YFSETQ. CDR3: CASSLAGTGYEETQYF. CDR3 nucleotides: TGCGCCAGCAGCTTGGCCGGGACAGGGTATGAAGAGACCCAGTACTTC. Complete variable domain (other parts from reference TRBV5-1 and TRBJ2-5): KAGVTQTPRYLIKTRGQQVTLSCSPISGHRSVSWYQQTPGQGLQFLFEYFSETQRNKGNFPGRFSGRQFSNSRSEMNVSTLELGDSALYLCASSLAGTGYEETQYFGPGTRLLVL.

This clone was detected ten times or more. CDR3 loop: CAISQRDQNIQYF. The CDR3 bases are TGTGCCATCAGCCAACGGGACCAAAACATTCAGTACTTC. V and J are TRBV10-3 and TRBJ2-4; D may correspond to TRBD1 or TRBD2 (5 bases each). CDR1 ENHRY and CDR2 SYGVKD come from the germline V gene. Trimming removed 6 bases at V and 5 bases at J, with 11 bases between. The CDR3 runs to 13 residues.

This clone was observed a few times. CDR3 protein: CSVAGQGQSSYNEQFF. In nucleotides, the CDR3 is TGCAGCGTTGCCGGGCAGGGCCAGAGCTCCTACAATGAGCAGTTCTTC. The V gene is TRBV29-1, the J gene TRBJ2-1; possible D gene TRBD1, 5 bases. Germline-derived CDR1 and CDR2 are SQVTM and ANQGSEA. Trimming cost V 4 bases and J 0 bases, with 16 bases left between them. The CDR3 runs 16 residues.

The CDR3 DNA reads as TGTGCCAGCAGCTTGCCAGGGGCGCGTGAGGAAAAACTGTTTTTT. This codes for CASSLPGAREEKLFF. V is TRBV5-4 and J is TRBJ1-4; D may be TRBD1 (6 bases). CDR1 is SGHNT, CDR2 YYREEE, per germline (reference sequence). There are 15 residues in the CDR3. The V and J ends lost 1 base and 8 bases respectively, with 15 bases between them.

This clone was recorded a few times. Other DNA sequences in the same sample also yield this CDR3. The rearrangement joins TRBV30 to TRBJ1-3, with a weak D call TRBD1 (6 bases). The CDR3 sequence is 14 residues long. Germline CDR1 reads GTSNPN; CDR2 reads SVGIG (reference sequence). Trimming stripped 2 bases from V and 3 bases from J, with 11 bases between. CDR3 coding DNA: TGTGCCTGGAGTTTACAGGGCGGTGGAAACACCATATATTTT. Its translation is CAWSLQGGGNTIYF.

CDR3 residues: CASSSPISGGAYNEQFF. For the CDR3, the DNA is TGTGCCAGCAGCTCGCCAATTAGCGGGGGGGCATACAATGAGCAGTTCTTC. The chain couples TRBV7-2 to TRBJ2-1; 11 nucleotides agree with TRBD2. J lost 4 bases, V lost 4 bases, and 9 bases had no gene match. The CDR3 runs 17 residues. From germline, CDR1 is SGHTA and CDR2 FQGNSA.

This clone was detected a few times. The chain employs TRBV10-3 and TRBJ2-5, with D possibly TRBD1 on 6 matching bases. CDR3 length: 15 residues. The ends were cut back, 6 bases at V and 6 bases at J, with 20 bases in the middle. Germline V lookup: CDR1 ENHRY, CDR2 SYGVKD. In nucleotides, the CDR3 is TGTGCCATCAGCCCACAGGGCCCTCCCGTTCAGACCCAGTACTTC. Its protein is CAISPQGPPVQTQYF.

There are a few counts of this clone. The V and J genes are TRBV19 and TRBJ1-5; a possible D gene is TRBD1 (5 bases). There are 17 residues in the CDR3. Germline V lookup: CDR1 LNHDA, CDR2 SQIVND (reference sequence). V lost 5 bases and J lost 7, with 24 bases in between. The CDR3, as DNA: TGTGCCAGTAGTCCGCTGGGGCTAGGGGATAGGGGCCAGCCCCAGCATTTT. Protein sequence: CASSPLGLGDRGQPQHF.

Comment on this clone: An end of the junction does not agree with germline; a read error may underlie this. The rearrangement links TRBV7-2 to TRBJ1-4; 7 bases align to TRBD1. The CDR3 covers 16 residues. Per the germline V gene, CDR1 is SGHTA and CDR2 is FQGNSA. The CDR3 is CASSLVTGVTNEKLFF. Written as DNA, the CDR3 is TGTGCCAGCAGCTTAGTTACAGGGGTGACTAACGAAAAACTGTTTTTT.

This sequence joins TRBV25-1 and TRBJ1-3; D gene ambiguous. Trimming removed 2 bases at V and 0 bases at J, with 8 bases between. The CDR3 spans 15 residues. The germline gives CDR1 MGHDK, CDR2 SYGVNS. The CDR3 is CASSEAGSSGNTIYF. The CDR3 region has the DNA TGTGCCAGCAGTGAAGCGGGTAGCTCTGGAAACACCATATATTTT.

Note on this clone: The same CDR3 is also encoded by other DNA sequences in this sample. The CDR3: CASSFNRGSYNEQFF. CDR3 coding DNA: TGTGCCAGCAGCTTCAACCGGGGGAGCTACAATGAGCAGTTCTTC. The gene calls are TRBV7-2 and TRBJ2-1; D is perhaps TRBD2 (6 bases). The germline V gene has CDR1 SGHTA and CDR2 FQGNSA. Trimming left V 3 bases short and J 3 bases short, with 12 bases between. The CDR3 spans 15 residues. Full variable domain (outside the CDR3, taken from reference TRBV7-2 and TRBJ2-1): GAGVSQSPSNKVTEKGKDVELRCDPISGHTALYWYRQSLGQGLEFLIYFQGNSAPDKSGLPSDRFSAERTGGSVSTLTIQRTQQEDSAVYLCASSFNRGSYNEQFFGPGTRLTVL.

The CDR3: CASSESGDLGHTQYF. The CDR3 DNA follows: TGCGCCAGCAGTGAGTCGGGGGACCTCGGGCATACGCAGTATTTT. This chain links TRBV10-1 with TRBJ2-3, with D perhaps TRBD1 or TRBD2 (5 bases each). Germline V gene lookup returns CDR1 WNHNN and CDR2 SYGVQD (reference sequence). There are 15 residues in the CDR3. Trimming cost V 0 bases and J 7 bases, with 14 bases left between them.

In its sample, this clone was seen a few times. The chain carries TRBV4-3 and TRBJ1-3, with D maybe TRBD1 (6 bases). With 1 base removed from V and 4 bases from J, the gap between germline ends came to 14 bases. The CDR3 consists of 16 residues. Per the germline V gene, CDR1 is LGHNA and CDR2 is YSLEER. CDR3 sequence: CASSQALGGSGNTIYF. CDR3 bases: TGCGCCAGCAGCCAAGCTCTAGGGGGTTCCGGAAACACCATATATTTT.

The chain uses TRBV28 and TRBJ2-3; perhaps TRBD1 as D (5 bases). With 6 bases removed from V and 5 bases from J, the gap between germline ends came to 9 bases. The CDR3 totals 12 residues. Germline V gene lookup returns CDR1 MDHEN and CDR2 SYDVKM. CDR3 amino acids: CASSQGQDTQYF. The CDR3 nucleotides are TGTGCCAGCAGCCAGGGTCAAGATACGCAGTATTTT. Full variable domain (outside the CDR3, taken from reference TRBV28 and TRBJ2-3): DVKVTQSSRYLVKRTGEKVFLECVQDMDHENMFWYRQDPGLGLRLIYFSYDVKMKEKGDIPEGYSVSREKKERFSLILESASTNQTSMYLCASSQGQDTQYFGPGTRLTVL.